Sequencing of this T cell receptor (beta chain) was carried out in a study of CD8+ T cells in alopecia areata. Extraction and reverse transcription of RNA yielded cDNA as the sequencing template. Generated by immunoSEQ multiplex PCR, the TCRdb table keeps only in-frame clones and is missing some. Of some 180,000 clones in the sample, around 49% were seen once. Specified treatment: oral pan-JAK inhibitor, 5-10 mg twice daily. This clone was counted once. The material was CD8+ T cells sorted from blood, obtained at roughly week 53, from a patient treated with tofacitinib. The sequence was collected from a human donor with alopecia areata.

CDR3 DNA sequence: TGTGCCAGTAGCCAACCGTCCCTCTATGGCTACACCTTC. It encodes CASSQPSLYGYTF. The genes are TRBV19 and TRBJ1-2; unclear D gene. This CDR3 contains 13 residues. Germline V CDR1 and CDR2: LNHDA, SQIVND (reference sequence). V was clipped by 6 bases and J by 4 bases, with 12 bases between them.